A selection of T cell receptor beta chains follows, all from one sample in a study of cytomegalovirus exposure and HLA in healthy donors. Sequencing used immunoSEQ multiplex PCR; TCRdb keeps in-frame clones, though not all of them. The sample shows around 130,000 clones, about 86% of them seen only once. Sample: PBMCs. These receptors were collected from a man between 18 and 35 years old in good health and CMV-seronegative. The CDR3 runs from the conserved cysteine through the conserved F or W.

j_call	v_call	cdr3_aa
TRBJ1-1	TRBV12-5	CASGLSRVEDEAFF
TRBJ2-5	TRBV2	CASTSPLAGGDSGRETQYF
TRBJ2-3	TRBV4-3	CASSQEAGRQYF
TRBJ1-1	TRBV7-3	CASSLMRQEAFF
TRBJ1-1	TRBV6-5	CASQGSVTEAFF
TRBJ2-7	TRBV27	CASSLWAGNSYEQYF
TRBJ2-4	TRBV15	CATGGQLNKNIQYF
TRBJ2-7	TRBV11-2	CASSLGGGSLTYEQYF
TRBJ2-7	TRBV19	CASSGSSSSYEQYF
TRBJ1-1	TRBV27	CASSIGQGAWTEAFF
TRBJ1-1	TRBV5-8	CASSLLRMNTEAFF
TRBJ2-7	TRBV29-1	CSVWTSGEQYF
TRBJ1-2	TRBV6-5	CASSRGHYGYTF
TRBJ2-2	TRBV11-3	CASSSRQAPNTGELFF
TRBJ1-5	TRBV7-6	CASSLEAGGRSGNQPQHF
TRBJ1-1	TRBV28	CASSAGGDEAFF
TRBJ2-7	TRBV5-6	CASSLGDRYYEQYF
TRBJ2-7	TRBV29-1	CSVERFEVTVSSYEQYF
TRBJ2-4	TRBV5-4	CASSTDRSRSKTNIQYF
TRBJ1-4	TRBV5-1	CASSSELTNEKLFF
TRBJ2-4	TRBV10-3	CAISESGGVREYF
TRBJ2-3	TRBV10-3	CAISRTEAPDTQYF
TRBJ2-5	TRBV2	CASRRDRQETQYF
TRBJ1-1	TRBV12-5	CASGLGTPIGEEAFF
TRBJ1-4	TRBV5-4	CASSTGQGGEKLFF
TRBJ2-2	TRBV10-1	CASGRQGFGELFF
TRBJ1-1	TRBV14	CASSQETGNTEAFF
TRBJ1-2	TRBV11-2	CASSFRGGVGGYTF
TRBJ1-4	TRBV5-4	CASSLWKGMDEKLFF
TRBJ1-5	TRBV7-6	CASSQGQGHNQPQHF
TRBJ2-5	TRBV6-5	CASSYDRAQYF